A selection of T cell receptor beta chains follows, all from one sample in a study of monozygotic twins with inflammatory bowel disease. One entry per CDR3 protein, without DNA, is what TCRdb gives after re-calling the 5' RACE reads. The table for this sample gives some 150,000 distinct CDR3 sequences. Specimen: blood. The origin of the receptors is a human donor with ulcerative colitis or Crohn's disease, or a healthy co-twin of an affected twin (not recorded which). Both conserved end residues are part of each CDR3.

TRBJ2-3	TRBV20-1	CSARVTSGTMNTQYF
TRBJ2-4	TRBV7-2	CASSVLAGGDVDF
TRBJ2-7	TRBV6-5	CASSSHGTDVYEQYF
TRBJ1-1	TRBV12-3/TRBV12-4	CASSLRGRKNTEAFF
TRBJ1-4	TRBV11-2	CASSLDRQGVEKLFF
TRBJ2-7	TRBV12-3/TRBV12-4	CASSRRQGVFYEQYF
TRBJ2-5	TRBV6-5	CASSYGGRVGETQYF
TRBJ1-5	TRBV6-1	CASSGGTASNQPQHF
TRBJ2-1	TRBV10-3	CAITDIFNEQFF
TRBJ2-1	TRBV4-3	CASSQGGGRGLEQFF
TRBJ1-3	TRBV7-2	CASSLVAGHSGNTIYF
TRBJ2-7	TRBV29-1	CSVYRETNYEQYF
TRBJ2-1	TRBV28	CASSFGVRVNEQFF
TRBJ1-2	TRBV5-1	CASSLARARGRSGYTF
TRBJ2-3	TRBV5-4	CASSPTDSGDTQYF
TRBJ2-5	TRBV5-1	CASSLEDVSQETQYF
TRBJ1-3	TRBV10-3	CAISYSSGNTIYF
TRBJ2-7	TRBV5-1	CASSSDTFEQYF
TRBJ2-7	TRBV12-3/TRBV12-4	CASTLGGSYEQYF
TRBJ2-5	TRBV5-1	CASSLFGRETQYF
TRBJ1-2	TRBV18	CASSPPAWYGYTF
TRBJ1-2	TRBV7-3	CASSLIPEYSSYTF
TRBJ2-3	TRBV5-1	CASRESDRGRVNTQYF
TRBJ1-1	TRBV29-1	CSVSAESLLEAFF
TRBJ2-6	TRBV6-1	CASSEGVSGANVLTF
TRBJ2-3	TRBV7-2	CASSLSGTSTDTQYF
TRBJ1-5	TRBV28	CASSSTGWASPQHF
TRBJ2-7	TRBV6-2/TRBV6-3	CASSYSRYDGFLYEQYF